The 3 T cell receptor beta chains below come from one sample, sequenced in a study of cytomegalovirus exposure and HLA in healthy donors. PCR amplification relied on 60 Vbeta primers (plus 13 Jbeta primers). TCRdb's copy holds only in-frame clones and misses some; the assay was immunoSEQ multiplex PCR. The data show some 180,000 clones, almost 75% seen once. The sample consisted of PBMCs. These receptors all stem from a woman younger than 35 in good health and CMV-seropositive.

CDR3 coding DNA: TGTGCCAGCACCCAGAAGGTTGGGGGAGGACAGGGGAGAAACACCATATATTTT. Its protein product is CASTQKVGGGQGRNTIYF. The chain has TRBV7-2 and TRBJ1-3; 9 bases line up with TRBD1. CDR1 is SGHTA and CDR2 is FQGNSA in the germline V gene. Unmatched junction bases numbered 18, after V lost 7 bases and J lost 5 bases. The CDR3 runs 18 residues.

The chain links TRBV27 to TRBJ1-4, with 8 bases matching TRBD1. The CDR3 is made up of 17 amino acids. Germline lookup yields CDR1 MNHEY and CDR2 SMNVEV (reference sequence). After removal of 6 bases from V and 0 bases from J, the junction contained 9 bases not matched to a gene. CDR3 nucleotide sequence: TGTGCCAGCAGGGATTTGAGGACAGGGACAACTAATGAAAAACTGTTTTTT. Protein: CASRDLRTGTTNEKLFF.

The rearrangement joins TRBV29-1 to TRBJ2-1; 7 nucleotides line up with TRBD2. The ends lost 3 bases at V and 4 bases at J; junction bases unmatched: 12. The CDR3 contains 16 residues. Germline-derived CDR1 and CDR2 are SQVTM and ANQGSEA. The chain's CDR3 is CSVDLSRGFSYNEQFF. Written as DNA, the CDR3 is TGCAGCGTTGACCTTTCGCGGGGGTTCTCGTACAATGAGCAGTTCTTC.